This TCR beta chain was found in a study of cytomegalovirus exposure and HLA in healthy donors. The CDR3 is made up of 11 amino acids. The V end was cut by 5 bases, the J end by 8 bases, with 10 bases between. Germline V gene sequence: CDR1 SGHRS, CDR2 YFSETQ. Notes on the study in general: V- and J-gene trimming in TCR beta was tied to a missense DCLRE1C variant by an analysis performed later. Association of roughly 17,000 TCR beta sequences with HLA alleles was found at 0.05 false discovery rate in a later analysis. Apart from CMV serostatus, no immune exposure information was available.

It was with 60 Vbeta and 13 Jbeta primers that the PCR ran. The protocol was immunoSEQ multiplex PCR, while the TCRdb copy is restricted to in-frame clones and leaves out a portion. In the table there are 150,000 to 200,000 clones, 79% of which are singletons. A remark on this clone: Its cognate antigen is unknown.

Source material: PBMCs. The chain recombines TRBV5-1 with TRBJ2-5, with no clear D. The sequence derives from a woman between 45 and 60 years old in good health and CMV-seronegative. CDR3 sequence (DNA): TGCGCCAGCAGGGATTTGGGCACCCAGTACTTC. As protein: CASRDLGTQYF.